The 15 T cell receptor beta chains below all came from one sample that was sequenced in a study of technical replicates of blood from a few donors. Sequenced by immunoSEQ multiplex PCR; TCRdb stores in-frame clones only, minus some. The table records about 94,000 clones, 90% to 97% of them present only once. Sequenced: T cells isolated from PBMCs. These receptors came from a human donor in good health.

The rearrangement uses TRBV5-4 and TRBJ2-7, with 8 bases aligning to TRBD1. The CDR3 totals 16 residues. CDR1 SGHNT and CDR2 YYREEE come from the germline V gene (reference sequence). Losses at the gene ends were 3 bases for V and 2 bases for J; bases not matched to a gene: 10. The CDR3, as DNA: TGTGCCAGCAGCTCACCGGGACAGGCGATAACCTACGAGCAGTACTTC. Protein product: CASSSPGQAITYEQYF.

The chain has TRBV6-1 and TRBJ2-1, with TRBD1 matching over 9 bases. With V trimmed by 4 bases and J by 9 bases, 13 bases remained unmatched. Germline values: CDR1 MNHNS, CDR2 SASEGT. This CDR3 has 16 amino acids. The CDR3 sequence is CASSVGSWTGVPEQFF. The CDR3 DNA reads TGTGCCAGCAGTGTGGGAAGCTGGACAGGGGTCCCTGAGCAGTTCTTC.

The V call is TRBV5-1, the J call TRBJ2-7; 7 positions agree with TRBD1. The CDR3 has 14 residues. Germline-derived CDR1 and CDR2 are SGHRS and YFSETQ. The trim removed 4 bases at V and 4 bases at J, leaving 8 bases unmatched. In DNA form, the CDR3 reads TGCGCCAGCAGCGTCCGGGACAGTAAATACGAGCAGTACTTC. Translating it yields CASSVRDSKYEQYF.

The chain combines TRBV5-3 with TRBJ2-5; 8 bases line up with TRBD1. TRBV5-3 is flagged as an ORF with uncertain function. This CDR3 spans 15 amino acids. The V gene end was trimmed by 4 bases and the J gene end by 0 bases; junction bases not matched to a gene: 5. Written as DNA, the CDR3 is TGTGCCAGAAGCCCCGGGACAGGAGACCAAGAGACCCAGTACTTC. Its translation is CARSPGTGDQETQYF.

This chain links TRBV27 with TRBJ1-1; 10 bases map to TRBD1. CDR1 is MNHEY and CDR2 is SMNVEV in the germline V gene (reference sequence). V lost 6 bases, J lost 4 bases, and 5 bases stayed unmatched. The CDR3 extends over 14 amino acids. CDR3 coding DNA: TGTGCCAGCAGCTCGACAGGGGGCAGCACTGAAGCTTTCTTT. This sequence encodes CASSSTGGSTEAFF.

This rearrangement joins TRBV9 to TRBJ2-7, with 8 positions matching TRBD1. Unmatched junction bases numbered 8, after V lost 4 bases and J lost 5 bases. CDR1 SGDLS and CDR2 YYNGEE come from the germline V gene. This CDR3 is built from 14 residues. The CDR3 spells CASSYERTGNEQYF. Here the CDR3 DNA reads TGTGCCAGCAGCTATGAACGGACAGGGAACGAGCAGTACTTC.

The chain joins TRBV4-3 to TRBJ1-2, with TRBD1 matching 9 bases. This CDR3 has 16 residues. Trimming took 4 bases from V and 6 from J; bases not matched to a gene: 12. Germline V lookup: CDR1 LGHNA, CDR2 YSLEER. CDR3 in amino acids: CASSRYGQGMTDGYTF. Here the CDR3 DNA reads TGCGCCAGCAGCCGCTACGGACAGGGGATGACCGATGGCTACACCTTC.

This rearrangement joins TRBV29-1 to TRBJ2-7; D might be TRBD2 (5 bases). V was trimmed by 7 bases and J by 2 bases, leaving 15 bases between them. The CDR3 contains 13 residues. From germline, CDR1 is SQVTM and CDR2 ANQGSEA. The CDR3 spells CSANMRATYEQYF. The CDR3 DNA reads TGCAGCGCCAACATGCGGGCTACCTACGAGCAGTACTTC.

This clone was observed once. This chain links TRBV7-2 with TRBJ2-1; TRBD2 aligns across 7 bases. J was trimmed by 4 bases and V by 1 base; bases with no gene match: 4. This CDR3 has 15 residues. The germline gives CDR1 SGHTA, CDR2 FQGNSA. CDR3 sequence (DNA): TGTGCCAGCAGCTTAGATCCTAGCGGATACAATGAGCAGTTCTTC. Its protein product is CASSLDPSGYNEQFF.

As DNA, the CDR3 is TGTGCCAGCAACCCAGGGCCCCAAGCTAACTATGGCTACACCTTC. It translates to CASNPGPQANYGYTF. The chain links TRBV6-1 to TRBJ1-2; possibly TRBD1 for D (5 bases). The V gene lost 7 bases and the J gene lost 0 bases, with 15 bases spanning the gap. The CDR3 has 15 amino acids. The germline CDR1 and CDR2 sequences are MNHNS and SASEGT.

The V call is TRBV9, the J call TRBJ2-1, with D possibly TRBD2 on 5 matching bases. The CDR3 loop spans 13 amino acids. Trimming cost V 4 bases and J 9 bases, with 14 bases left between them. Germline V gene sequence: CDR1 SGDLS, CDR2 YYNGEE. The CDR3 loop is CASSSGLLGEQFF. CDR3 nucleotide sequence: TGTGCCAGCAGCTCCGGACTCCTTGGTGAGCAGTTCTTC.

This chain joins TRBV6-1 and TRBJ2-1; 9 bases are shared with TRBD1. The junction had 4 bases not matched to a gene; V was cut back by 4 bases and J by 6 bases. CDR3 size: 14 residues. The germline V gene encodes CDR1 MNHNS and CDR2 SASEGT. CDR3 nucleotides: TGTGCCAGCAGTGTCTTGACAGGGGGCAATGAGCAGTTCTTC. This encodes CASSVLTGGNEQFF.

The chain combines TRBV5-1 with TRBJ2-6; weak D call: TRBD2 (5 bases). Germline V gene lookup returns CDR1 SGHRS and CDR2 YFSETQ. Trimming took 5 bases from V and 1 from J, leaving 7 bases between them. This CDR3 has 14 residues. CDR3 residues: CASRRLSGANVLTF. CDR3 nucleotide sequence: TGCGCCAGCAGACGACTATCTGGGGCCAACGTCCTGACTTTC.

The rearrangement links TRBV7-2 to TRBJ2-7, with TRBD1 identical over 7 bases. The junction had 19 bases not matched to a gene; V was cut back by 5 bases and J by 0 bases. The CDR3 extends over 19 amino acids. CDR1 is SGHTA and CDR2 is FQGNSA in the germline V gene. The CDR3 spells CASSQIQGKGLMSSYEQYF. CDR3 DNA sequence: TGTGCCAGCAGCCAAATACAGGGGAAAGGGTTGATGAGCTCCTACGAGCAGTACTTC.

The V gene is TRBV7-9, the J gene TRBJ2-5; D is unclear. CDR1 and CDR2 (germline): SEHNR, FQNEAQ (reference sequence). The CDR3 is made up of 12 amino acids. The V end lost 5 bases, the J end lost 5 bases, and 9 bases lay between the germline ends. The CDR3 loop is CASSVVEETQYF. The CDR3 nucleotides are TGTGCCAGCAGCGTGGTTGAGGAGACCCAGTACTTC.